This passage covers 24 T cell receptor beta chains from one sample sequenced in a study of shared clonotypes between healthy human individuals. Sequencing used immunoSEQ multiplex PCR; TCRdb keeps in-frame clones, though not all of them. The sample carries roughly 170,000 clones, 65% to 80% recorded once. The specimen sequenced was memory CD4+ T cells sorted from blood. The subset is: CD45RA-negative fraction. These receptors were obtained from a man aged 25 to 40 in good health.

This rearrangement joins TRBV6-1 to TRBJ1-5; possible D gene TRBD1, 6 bases. Germline CDR1 reads MNHNS; CDR2 reads SASEGT. Trimming removed 7 bases at V and 0 bases at J, with 13 bases between. The CDR3 covers 15 residues. The CDR3, as DNA: TGTGCCAGCAACAGGGAGGTGCTTAGCAATCAGCCCCAGCATTTT. Encoded protein: CASNREVLSNQPQHF.

V usage is TRBV7-4 and J usage is TRBJ2-3; D is unclear. The CDR3 is made up of 14 amino acids. Germline loops: CDR1 SGHVT, CDR2 SQSDAQ. The ends were cut back, 1 base at V and 1 base at J, with 6 bases in the middle. The CDR3 nucleotides are TGTGCCAGCAGCTTAGTAGTGTGCACAGATACGCAGTATTTT. Its translation: CASSLVVCTDTQYF.

The gene calls are TRBV6-5 and TRBJ2-7, with D perhaps TRBD1 (5 bases). CDR3 size: 12 residues. V lost 6 bases, J lost 7 bases, and 13 bases lay in between. Germline CDR1 MNHEY, CDR2 SVGAGI. DNA for the CDR3: TGTGCCAGCAGGGATGACAGTCGGGAGCAGTACTTC. This gives the protein CASRDDSREQYF.

In DNA, the CDR3 is TGTGCCAGCAGTTTAGGGTCTAGCGGGGCGGCTGAGCAGTTCTTC. Its translation: CASSLGSSGAAEQFF. This chain uses TRBV28 with TRBJ2-1; TRBD2 aligns across 9 bases. Looked up from germline, CDR1 is MDHEN and CDR2 is SYDVKM. The CDR3 contains 15 residues. The junction had 8 bases not matched to a gene; V was cut back by 2 bases and J by 9 bases. The entire variable domain, with the rest obtained from reference TRBV28 and TRBJ2-1, is as follows: DVKVTQSSRYLVKRTGEKVFLECVQDMDHENMFWYRQDPGLGLRLIYFSYDVKMKEKGDIPEGYSVSREKKERFSLILESASTNQTSMYLCASSLGSSGAAEQFFGPGTRLTVL.

V and J are TRBV15 and TRBJ2-3; possible D gene TRBD2, 6 bases. Germline-derived CDR1 and CDR2 are LNHNV and YYDKDF (reference sequence). V gave up 5 bases and J gave up 5 bases, with 14 bases separating them. The length of the CDR3 is 14 residues. CDR3: CATSRGGPEDTQYF. The CDR3 DNA reads as TGTGCCACCAGCCGAGGAGGGCCGGAAGATACGCAGTATTTT.

At least ten counts were recorded for this clone. The chain joins TRBV29-1 to TRBJ1-2, with D possibly being TRBD1 (6 bases). The V end lost 3 bases, the J end lost 5 bases, and 13 bases lay between the germline ends. CDR3 length: 13 amino acids. CDR1 is SQVTM, CDR2 ANQGSEA, per germline. CDR3 sequence: CSVDTGQRYGYTF. The CDR3 nucleotides are TGCAGCGTTGATACGGGACAACGTTATGGCTACACCTTC.

The CDR3 here is CASSLAGADNNEQFF. CDR3 bases: TGTGCCAGCAGTCTAGCGGGAGCCGACAACAATGAGCAGTTCTTC. The V and J genes are TRBV6-5 and TRBJ2-1, with TRBD2 matching over 10 bases. The V gene end was trimmed by 5 bases and the J gene end by 5 bases; junction bases not matched to a gene: 6. Germline-derived CDR1 and CDR2 are MNHEY and SVGAGI. The CDR3 has 15 amino acids.

The chain joins TRBV30 to TRBJ1-5, with TRBD1 matching over 7 bases. Germline lookup yields CDR1 GTSNPN and CDR2 SVGIG (reference sequence). This CDR3 has 13 amino acids. The V segment lost 1 base and the J segment 7 bases; nucleotides outside the gene matches: 4. The CDR3 DNA sequence: TGTGCCTGGAGTGCCACAGGGGCGCAGCCCCAGCATTTT. It specifies CAWSATGAQPQHF.

The chain has TRBV28 and TRBJ2-1, with D hard to call. Germline V gives CDR1 MDHEN, CDR2 SYDVKM. V lost 2 bases, J lost 9 bases, and 11 bases lay in between. This CDR3 is 13 amino acids long. Written as DNA, the CDR3 is TGTGCCAGCAGTTTACTGGATAAGGGTGAGCAGTTCTTC. It specifies CASSLLDKGEQFF.

This clone occurred a few times. The rearrangement links TRBV7-3 to TRBJ2-5; the D gene is possibly TRBD2 (5 bases). CDR3 length equals 18 residues. Germline CDR1 reads SGHTA; CDR2 reads FQGTGA. V gave up 5 bases and J gave up 4 bases, with 26 bases separating them. The CDR3 DNA sequence: TGTGCCAGCAGCACGGGCGGGTCTCGTTTTATTTGCAGAGAGACCCAGTACTTC. It codes for CASSTGGSRFICRETQYF.

V and J are TRBV10-2 and TRBJ2-7, with TRBD2 matching over 7 bases. V lost 5 bases and J lost 0; bases outside the gene matches: 4. CDR1 is WSHSY and CDR2 is SAAADI in the germline V gene. The CDR3 has 14 amino acids. The CDR3 sequence: CASSFTSDSYEQYF. The CDR3 nucleotides read TGCGCCAGCAGTTTCACTAGCGACTCCTACGAGCAGTACTTC.

The chain recombines TRBV18 with TRBJ1-4; 8 nucleotides match TRBD1. CDR3 length: 15 amino acids. With 6 bases clipped from V and 7 bases from J, the junction kept 10 bases outside the gene matches. From germline, CDR1 is KGHSH and CDR2 LQKENI. The CDR3 loop is CASSGKTGEGEKLFF. CDR3 coding DNA: TGTGCCAGCTCCGGGAAGACAGGGGAAGGTGAAAAACTGTTTTTT. The full variable domain, completed using reference TRBV18 and TRBJ1-4, is NAGVMQNPRHLVRRRGQEARLRCSPMKGHSHVYWYRQLPEEGLKFMVYLQKENIIDESGMPKERFSAEFPKEGPSILRIQQVVRGDSAAYFCASSGKTGEGEKLFFGSGTQLSVL.

This sequence joins TRBV11-1 and TRBJ1-2; D call uncertain. Looked up from germline, CDR1 is SGHAT and CDR2 is FQDESV (reference sequence). This CDR3 is 12 amino acids long. V was trimmed by 2 bases and J by 8 bases, leaving 9 bases between them. The chain's CDR3 is CASSLSEGGYTF. In DNA form, the CDR3 reads TGTGCCAGCAGCTTAAGTGAGGGAGGCTACACCTTC.

At least ten counts were recorded for this clone. The rearrangement joins TRBV6-5 to TRBJ1-4; 8 positions match TRBD1. V shed 6 bases and J 7 bases; nucleotides not matched to a gene: 7. The CDR3 is 14 residues long. Germline V gene lookup returns CDR1 MNHEY and CDR2 SVGAGI. The CDR3: CASRGQGWTEKLFF. The CDR3 nucleotides are TGTGCCAGCAGAGGACAGGGTTGGACTGAAAAACTGTTTTTT.

The gene calls are TRBV19 and TRBJ2-5, with 8 bases aligning to TRBD1. CDR3 length: 14 amino acids. V shed 3 bases, J shed 5 bases, and the junction held 5 bases outside the gene matches. Germline V gene sequence: CDR1 LNHDA, CDR2 SQIVND (reference sequence). The CDR3 sequence is CASSMGDRFETQYF. In nucleotides, the CDR3 is TGTGCCAGTAGTATGGGGGACAGGTTTGAGACCCAGTACTTC.

A few counts support this clone. This chain links TRBV9 with TRBJ1-1; 9 bases line up with TRBD1. V was clipped by 3 bases and J by 9 bases; unmatched bases: 9. The CDR3 consists of 14 residues. Looked up from germline, CDR1 is SGDLS and CDR2 is YYNGEE. CDR3 amino acids: CASSEQTGGNQAFF. CDR3 bases: TGTGCCAGCAGCGAACAAACAGGGGGCAATCAAGCTTTCTTT.

The chain has TRBV28 and TRBJ1-1; D perhaps matches TRBD1 (5 bases). Germline lookup yields CDR1 MDHEN and CDR2 SYDVKM. The CDR3 runs to 16 residues. The V gene lost 1 base and the J gene lost 11 bases, with 23 bases spanning the gap. The CDR3 coding sequence is TGTGCCAGCAGTTTATTTGGTGTACGGGGACCCGTTAGGGCTTTCTTT. This sequence encodes CASSLFGVRGPVRAFF.

This clone was seen a handful of times. V usage is TRBV10-3 and J usage is TRBJ1-2; 11 positions agree with TRBD1. The germline V gene has CDR1 ENHRY and CDR2 SYGVKD. The CDR3 runs to 14 residues. Trimming cost V 10 bases and J 3 bases; bases outside gene matches: 7. The CDR3 region has the DNA TGTGCCAACAGGGCGGGACAGGGGGACTATGGCTACACCTTC. It translates to CANRAGQGDYGYTF.

V is TRBV30 and J is TRBJ1-1, with a tentative D call TRBD1 (5 bases). The germline V gene encodes CDR1 GTSNPN and CDR2 SVGIG (reference sequence). The CDR3 contains 10 residues. The V and J ends lost 5 bases and 7 bases respectively, with 8 bases between them. CDR3 region: CAWGQGEAFF. In nucleotides, the CDR3 is TGTGCCTGGGGGCAGGGTGAAGCTTTCTTT.

This clone was observed a few times. V usage is TRBV2 and J usage is TRBJ2-1; unclear D gene. There are 13 residues in the CDR3. CDR1 is SNHLY and CDR2 is FYNNEI in the germline V gene. V was pared by 8 bases and J by 0 bases, with 8 bases between. The CDR3 sequence: CASSVLSYNEQFF. CDR3 DNA sequence: TGTGCCAGCTCTGTCCTCTCCTACAATGAGCAGTTCTTC. The complete variable domain, with remaining parts taken from reference TRBV2 and TRBJ2-1, reads EPEVTQTPSHQVTQMGQEVILRCVPISNHLYFYWYRQILGQKVEFLVSFYNNEISEKSEIFDDQFSVERPDGSNFTLKIRSTKLEDSAMYFCASSVLSYNEQFFGPGTRLTVL.

The gene calls are TRBV5-1 and TRBJ2-5, with 8 bases matching TRBD1. The CDR3 loop spans 15 amino acids. The germline V gene encodes CDR1 SGHRS and CDR2 YFSETQ. V gave up 3 bases and J gave up 2 bases; unmatched junction bases: 6. CDR3 DNA sequence: TGCGCCAGCAGCTCGACCGGGACAGGACAAGAGACCCAGTACTTC. This translates into CASSSTGTGQETQYF.

This chain uses TRBV25-1 with TRBJ2-7; the D gene could be TRBD1 or TRBD2 (5 bases each). This CDR3 is 18 amino acids long. Germline V gives CDR1 MGHDK, CDR2 SYGVNS. V gave up 3 bases and J gave up 2 bases, with 23 bases separating them. The CDR3 sequence: CASSDPSRGRRGTYEQYF. In DNA form, the CDR3 reads TGTGCCAGCAGTGACCCCTCCCGGGGACGCCGGGGAACCTACGAGCAGTACTTC.

The chain uses TRBV11-2 and TRBJ2-7, with 7 bases that match TRBD1. Germline CDR1 is SGHAT and CDR2 is FQNNGV. V dropped 3 bases and J dropped 6; count of bases not matched to a gene: 11. This CDR3 spans 15 amino acids. DNA for the CDR3: TGTGCCAGCAGCTTTTCCCGACAGGGTACGGGCGAGCAGTACTTC. Translation gives CASSFSRQGTGEQYF.

The chain joins TRBV6-5 to TRBJ1-2; 7 bases fit TRBD1. Looked up from germline, CDR1 is MNHEY and CDR2 is SVGAGI. After removal of 5 bases from V and 4 bases from J, the junction contained 10 bases not matched to a gene. The CDR3 covers 15 residues. The CDR3 sequence: CASSPQGGDLYGYTF. The CDR3 bases are TGTGCCAGCAGTCCCCAGGGGGGGGACCTCTATGGCTACACCTTC.